The 9 T cell receptor beta chains reported below all come from one sample, sequenced in a study of T cell responses to AZD1222 COVID-19 vaccine. The assay was immunoSEQ multiplex PCR, and TCRdb's table has in-frame clones only and misses some. The table records about 84,000 clones, roughly 85% of them present only once. The sequences come from peripheral blood, collected 28 days after the second AZD1222 dose. These receptors came from an adult who received the AZD1222 COVID-19 vaccine.

As concerns this clone: Within the sample, other DNA sequences also encode this same CDR3. J is TRBJ2-7 and V is TRBV9; D perhaps matches TRBD2 (5 bases). This CDR3 spans 14 amino acids. Trimming stripped 0 bases from V and 1 base from J, with 8 bases between. CDR1 is SGDLS and CDR2 is YYNGEE in the germline V gene. The CDR3 DNA sequence: TGTGCCAGCAGCGTAGTTTCGGGGTCCTACGAGCAGTACTTC. Its translation is CASSVVSGSYEQYF.

This clone was recorded only once. The CDR3 sequence is CASSLERVSGVNYGYTF. CDR3 in DNA: TGTGCCAGCAGCTTGGAAAGGGTCAGTGGGGTCAACTATGGCTACACCTTC. The chain employs TRBV5-6 and TRBJ1-2; D gene uncertain. CDR3 length equals 17 residues. V was cut by 0 bases and J by 2 bases, with 17 bases left in between. Per germline, CDR1 SGHDT and CDR2 YYEEEE.

The V call is TRBV30, the J call TRBJ2-3, with TRBD2 matching over 7 bases. Losses at the gene ends were 8 bases for V and 8 bases for J; bases not matched to a gene: 19. CDR3 length equals 15 residues. Germline CDR1 and CDR2: GTSNPN and SVGIG (reference sequence). In nucleotides, the CDR3 is TGTGCCAGGACCGTTCGGGGGGTTGGCGGTGGTACGCAGTATTTT. It is translated as CARTVRGVGGGTQYF.

The chain has TRBV12-3 or TRBV12-4 and TRBJ1-2, with unresolved D. The ends were cut back, 3 bases at V and 2 bases at J, with 7 bases in the middle. The CDR3 is 13 amino acids. The chain's CDR3 is CASSFEVNYGYTF. For the CDR3, the DNA is TGTGCCAGCAGTTTCGAGGTAAACTATGGCTACACCTTC.

The chain has TRBV5-1 and TRBJ1-1; a possible D gene is TRBD1 (6 bases). Trimming left V 5 bases short and J 1 base short, with 12 bases between. The CDR3 runs 14 residues. CDR1 is SGHRS and CDR2 is YFSETQ in the germline V gene. Here the CDR3 reads CASRGSTGNTEAFF. CDR3 DNA: TGCGCCAGCAGGGGATCGACAGGGAACACTGAAGCTTTCTTT.

The table lists this clone with a few counts. J is TRBJ1-3 and V is TRBV11-2; D remains ambiguous. V was trimmed by 0 bases and J by 0 bases, leaving 6 bases between them. Germline V lookup: CDR1 SGHAT, CDR2 FQNNGV. The CDR3 consists of 15 residues. CDR3 bases: TGTGCCAGCAGCTTAGAGCCGAGCTCTGGAAACACCATATATTTT. Its protein is CASSLEPSSGNTIYF.

Concerning this clone itself: Other DNA sequences of this sample code for an identical CDR3. The chain has TRBV11-3 and TRBJ1-2; D is undetermined. The CDR3 extends over 15 amino acids. V was trimmed by 5 bases and J by 2 bases, leaving 15 bases between them. Germline loops: CDR1 SGHNT, CDR2 YENEEA. CDR3 sequence: CASSPSSGGNYGYTF. The CDR3 region has the DNA TGTGCCAGCAGCCCCTCATCGGGAGGAAACTATGGCTACACCTTC.

This chain joins TRBV6-5 and TRBJ1-2, with TRBD1 identical over 7 bases. The CDR3 has 15 amino acids. V lost 0 bases and J lost 4; bases outside the gene matches: 5. Germline V gene data show CDR1 as MNHEY and CDR2 as SVGAGI. The CDR3 nucleotides are TGTGCCAGCAGTTACTCGGAGGGACAGAGCTATGGCTACACCTTC. It yields the protein CASSYSEGQSYGYTF.

A few counts support this clone. The chain carries TRBV11-3 and TRBJ2-1, with 9 positions matching TRBD1. J lost 7 bases, V lost 5 bases, and 9 bases had no gene match. Germline V gene lookup returns CDR1 SGHNT and CDR2 YENEEA. This CDR3 has 15 amino acids. This chain's CDR3 is CASSGTGTGWNEQFF. The CDR3 nucleotides read TGTGCCAGCAGCGGGACCGGGACAGGGTGGAATGAGCAGTTCTTC. The complete variable domain, with remaining parts taken from reference TRBV11-3 and TRBJ2-1, reads EAGVVQSPRYKIIEKKQPVAFWCNPISGHNTLYWYLQNLGQGPELLIRYENEEAVDDSQLPKDRFSAERLKGVDSTLKIQPAELGDSAVYLCASSGTGTGWNEQFFGPGTRLTVL.